The clone carrying this T cell receptor beta chain occurred a few times. Antigen unknown. The ends lost 2 bases at V and 5 bases at J; junction bases unmatched: 4. The CDR3 totals 14 residues. In germline, CDR1 is KGHSH, CDR2 LQKENI. The data were taken from a study of T-cell reconstitution after alpha-beta-depleted transplantation in children. The study's findings and limits: At one year after transplant, newly produced T cells mostly accounted for T-cell counts and diversity.

Library preparation (for TCRbeta) was performed with unique molecular identifiers. TCRdb reanalysed the PCR reads using MiXCR and keeps one entry per CDR3 protein. This sample has 250,000 to 300,000 distinct CDR3 sequences, with just over 7.5% found just once. The chain couples TRBV18 to TRBJ1-1; 8 nucleotides align to TRBD1. The sample was peripheral blood, taken 360 days after TCRalphabeta/CD19-depleted stem cell transplant. The sequence derives from a female patient under 10 years old who had a stem cell transplant for Fanconi anemia, so the T cells may come from the graft donor. CDR3 loop: CASSPKDRVTEAFF. CDR3 DNA sequence: TGTGCCAGCTCACCAAAGGACAGGGTAACTGAAGCTTTCTTT. The complete variable domain, with remaining parts taken from reference TRBV18 and TRBJ1-1, reads NAGVMQNPRHLVRRRGQEARLRCSPMKGHSHVYWYRQLPEEGLKFMVYLQKENIIDESGMPKERFSAEFPKEGPSILRIQQVVRGDSAAYFCASSPKDRVTEAFFGQGTRLTVV.